Described below is a single T cell receptor (beta chain) sequence and its context. The record originates from a study of blood T cell repertoires in COVID-19. Sequenced by immunoSEQ multiplex PCR; TCRdb stores in-frame clones only, minus some. The data contain approximately 200,000 clones, more than 80% of them singletons. Those enrolled, adults aged roughly 18 to 90 years, came from around 24 US areas. Participant-given clinical history determined each cohort assignment. Recovered status applied to Cohort 3 donors who had two consecutive negative PCRs. It also applied to those with clearance or with symptom resolution. Source material: PBMCs or T cells enriched from blood (not recorded which). The source of this sequence is a man aged 60-69 years who had recovered from COVID-19.

The CDR3 is CASSRTGGVTNEKLFF. The CDR3 coding sequence is TGCGCCAGCAGCAGGACAGGGGGCGTCACTAATGAAAAACTGTTTTTT. This chain uses TRBV5-1 with TRBJ1-4, with 11 bases identical to TRBD1. V lost 4 bases to trimming and J lost 2 bases; unmatched junction nucleotides: 4. Germline values: CDR1 SGHRS, CDR2 YFSETQ. The CDR3 is made up of 16 amino acids.